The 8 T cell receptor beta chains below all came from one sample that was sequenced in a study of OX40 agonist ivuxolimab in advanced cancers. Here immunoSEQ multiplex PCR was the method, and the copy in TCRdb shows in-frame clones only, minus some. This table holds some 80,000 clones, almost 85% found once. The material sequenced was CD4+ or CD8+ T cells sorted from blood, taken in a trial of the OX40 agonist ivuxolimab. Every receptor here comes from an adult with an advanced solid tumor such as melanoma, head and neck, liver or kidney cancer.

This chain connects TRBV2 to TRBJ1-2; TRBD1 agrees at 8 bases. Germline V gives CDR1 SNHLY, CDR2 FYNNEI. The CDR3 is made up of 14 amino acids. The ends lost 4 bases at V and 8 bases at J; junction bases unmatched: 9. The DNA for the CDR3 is TGTGCCAGCAGTGCCGGGACAGGCGTCCGCGGCTACACCTTC. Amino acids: CASSAGTGVRGYTF.

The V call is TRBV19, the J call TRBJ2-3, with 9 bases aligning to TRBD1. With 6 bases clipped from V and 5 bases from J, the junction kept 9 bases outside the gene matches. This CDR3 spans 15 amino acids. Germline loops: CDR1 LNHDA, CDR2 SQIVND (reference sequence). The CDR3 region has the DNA TGTGCCAGTAGGACCGGACAGGGGATAGTAGATACGCAGTATTTT. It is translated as CASRTGQGIVDTQYF.

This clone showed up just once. The CDR3 DNA follows: TGTGCCTGGAGCCCGGGCGGGGGCCAAGAGACCCAGTACTTC. Its protein product is CAWSPGGGQETQYF. The genes are TRBV30 and TRBJ2-5, with TRBD2 matching over 7 bases. CDR1 and CDR2 (germline): GTSNPN, SVGIG (reference sequence). The V and J ends lost 3 bases and 1 base, in that order; junction bases with no gene match: 5. CDR3 size: 14 residues.

CDR3 DNA sequence: TGCGCCAGCAGCAGGGCTGGGACAGGGTCAAATGAAAAACTGTTTTTT. Residues: CASSRAGTGSNEKLFF. The chain carries TRBV5-1 and TRBJ1-4; 9 bases line up with TRBD1. The CDR3 totals 16 residues. Germline values: CDR1 SGHRS, CDR2 YFSETQ. The V gene end was trimmed by 4 bases and the J gene end by 5 bases; junction bases not matched to a gene: 9. The variable domain in full, completed from reference TRBV5-1 and TRBJ1-4, reads KAGVTQTPRYLIKTRGQQVTLSCSPISGHRSVSWYQQTPGQGLQFLFEYFSETQRNKGNFPGRFSGRQFSNSRSEMNVSTLELGDSALYLCASSRAGTGSNEKLFFGSGTQLSVL.

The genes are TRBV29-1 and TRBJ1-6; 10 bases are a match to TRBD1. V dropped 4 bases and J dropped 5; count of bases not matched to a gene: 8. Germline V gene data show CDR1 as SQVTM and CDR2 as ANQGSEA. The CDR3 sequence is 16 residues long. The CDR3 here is CSVGGGTGADNSPLHF. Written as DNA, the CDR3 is TGCAGCGTTGGAGGAGGGACAGGGGCGGATAATTCACCCCTCCACTTT.

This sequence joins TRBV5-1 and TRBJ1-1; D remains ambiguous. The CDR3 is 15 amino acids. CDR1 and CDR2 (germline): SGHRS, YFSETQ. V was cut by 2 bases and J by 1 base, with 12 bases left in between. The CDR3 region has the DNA TGCGCCAGCAGCTTAGGAACAGCTCGGAACACTGAAGCTTTCTTT. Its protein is CASSLGTARNTEAFF.

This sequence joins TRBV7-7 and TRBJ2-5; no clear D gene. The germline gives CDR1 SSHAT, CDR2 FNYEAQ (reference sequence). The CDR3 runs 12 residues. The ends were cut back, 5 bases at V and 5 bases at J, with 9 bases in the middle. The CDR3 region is CASSPLHETQYF. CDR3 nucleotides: TGTGCCAGCAGCCCCCTCCACGAGACCCAGTACTTC.

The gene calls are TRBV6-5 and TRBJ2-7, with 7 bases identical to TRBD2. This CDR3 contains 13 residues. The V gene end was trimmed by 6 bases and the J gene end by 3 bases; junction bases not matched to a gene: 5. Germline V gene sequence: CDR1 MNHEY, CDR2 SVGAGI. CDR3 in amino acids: CASRGAGFYEQYF. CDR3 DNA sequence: TGTGCCAGCAGGGGAGCGGGATTCTACGAGCAGTACTTC.